This T cell receptor beta chain was obtained from a study of blood T cell repertoires in COVID-19 (dated by TCRdb to about 2020). For context, the study as a whole: The collaborator samples originated in the United States, Italy and Spain and spanned the acute and convalescent phases of COVID-19. The material from the prospective study consisted of cDNA or gDNA derived from T cells, B-cell-depleted T cells, or PBMCs. Deeply sampled blood TCRbeta repertoires from subjects exposed to, actively infected with, or recovered from COVID-19 were included in the dataset. The repertoires were released in a freely available public database meant as a resource for research on the immune response to SARS-CoV-2. Samples came from the ongoing ImmuneRACE study (first 160 participants) plus 1,254 subjects from 6 global collaborators. Sample metadata almost always included a de-identified subject ID, COVID-19 status, age in years and sex. Where HLA class I and class II types were available, the types were taken from metadata supplied by the sample provider, not from assay-based typing.

According to the germline V gene, CDR1 reads SGHAT and CDR2 reads FQNNGV. CDR3 length: 15 amino acids, cysteine to phenylalanine. The entry retains the CDR3 DNA only, 45 bases that are in frame from base 1. At the junction V is shortened by 4 bases and J by 0 bases, with 10 bases in between. Concerning this clone itself: Which antigen it targets is not known. No base quality information exists; no much larger clone differs at one position.

The collaborating institutions used their own protocols to collect whole blood in K2EDTA tubes. Collaborator samples were shipped for TCRbeta analysis as frozen whole blood, isolated PBMCs, or DNA extracted from either sample type. The full study reports these points: How much clinical and demographic metadata was included differed by source and by participant, and the metadata was provided uncurated.

TCRbeta CDR3 regions were amplified from genomic DNA by means of the immunoSEQ Assay, a bias-controlled multiplex PCR. As for the authors' bioinformatics: The number of nucleated cells in each sample was estimated by amplification of reference gene primers within the assay. To quantify the absolute abundance of each unique TCRbeta CDR3 rearrangement, sequence reads were collapsed and filtered. For each sample, productive Simpson clonality was calculated as the square root of Simpson's diversity index over productive rearrangements. TCRdb re-hosts the immuneACCESS table, in-frame sequences only. Its copies lack some clones; in the studies checked, an unresolved V gene accounts for under half of them, and the cause for the rest is not known. V and J calls and clone size follow that table, whereas D and trimming were derived from the DNA. The sample table records tens of thousands of clones; approximately 90% of these occur just once. The top ten clones comprise less than 2% of the sample.

The sequence joins TRBV11-2 to TRBJ2-1; 5 matching bases give a weak D call of TRBD1. The origin of this receptor is a human donor in a cohort sampled during active COVID-19. Sample: peripheral blood. The sequenced DNA is TGTGCCAGCAGCTGGGGCGGAAGCTCCTACAATGAGCAGTTCTTC. Its translation is CASSWGGSSYNEQFF.